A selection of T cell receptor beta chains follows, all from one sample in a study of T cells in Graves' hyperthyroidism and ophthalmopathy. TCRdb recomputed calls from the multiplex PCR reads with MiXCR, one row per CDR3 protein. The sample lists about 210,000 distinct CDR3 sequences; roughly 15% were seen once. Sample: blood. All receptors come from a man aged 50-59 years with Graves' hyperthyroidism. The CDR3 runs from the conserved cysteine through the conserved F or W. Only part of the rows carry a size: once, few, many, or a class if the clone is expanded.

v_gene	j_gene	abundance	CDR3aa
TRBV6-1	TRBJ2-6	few	CASSLGQAGANVLTF
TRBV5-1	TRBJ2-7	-	CASSLGQGAHEQYF
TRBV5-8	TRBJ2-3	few	CASSLKWLAGGSSTDTQYF
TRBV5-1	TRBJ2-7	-	CASSLDRLAGNEQYF
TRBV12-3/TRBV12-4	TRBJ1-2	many	CAKETVNYGYTF
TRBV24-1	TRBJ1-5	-	CATSDLHGPNQPQHF
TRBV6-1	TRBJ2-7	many	CASSGRALSSYEQYF
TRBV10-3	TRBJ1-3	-	CAISGTVGPGIYF
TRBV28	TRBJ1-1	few	CASSLIRLEAFF
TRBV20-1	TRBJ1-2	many	CSASLQANYGYTF
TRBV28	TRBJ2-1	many	CASSLSVHFGEQFF
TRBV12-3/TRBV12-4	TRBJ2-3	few	CASSQRAGSITDTQYF
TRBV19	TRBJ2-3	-	CASTDRATSTDTQYF
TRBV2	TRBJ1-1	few	CASSEAGAAFF
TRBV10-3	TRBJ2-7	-	CAISEGYEQYF
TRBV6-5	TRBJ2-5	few	CASSLSPLWETQYF
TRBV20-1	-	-	CSARVAGGPNEQYF
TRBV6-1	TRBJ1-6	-	CASSPKPNSPLHF
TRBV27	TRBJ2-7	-	CASSPLAGASEQYF
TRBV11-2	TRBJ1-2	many	CASSSLRGRNYGYTF
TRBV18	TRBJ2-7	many	CASSTDRVTFNEQYF
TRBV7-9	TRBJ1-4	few	CASSLGTGKLFF
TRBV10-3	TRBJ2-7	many	CAISEAGRSVQYF
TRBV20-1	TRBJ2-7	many	CSARDLRVGYEQYF
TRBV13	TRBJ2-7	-	CASSNLEGGALEQYF
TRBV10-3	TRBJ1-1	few	CAISEGTVNTEAFF
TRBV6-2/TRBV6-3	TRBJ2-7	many	CASRPRDRGRLYEQYF
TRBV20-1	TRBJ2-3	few	CSAIEWTGTDTQYF
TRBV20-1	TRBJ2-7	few	CSAWDRGVLAGGTSYEQYF
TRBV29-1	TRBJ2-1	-	CSSRDNEQFF
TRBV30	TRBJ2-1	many	CAWSKEVVGEQFF
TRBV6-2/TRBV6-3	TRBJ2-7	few	CASSYREGQYF
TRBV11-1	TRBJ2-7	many	CASSPQGDRYEQYF
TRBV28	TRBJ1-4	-	CPSQETGSEKLFF
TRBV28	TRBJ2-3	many	CASSPRLAASTDTQYF
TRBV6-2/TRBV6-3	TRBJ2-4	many	CASSYLRAGAKNIQYF
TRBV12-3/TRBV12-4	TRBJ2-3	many	CASSFRTILRAATAPADTQYF
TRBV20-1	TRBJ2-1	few	CSARDASGTGNEQFF
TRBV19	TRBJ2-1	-	CATAGGAYNEQFF
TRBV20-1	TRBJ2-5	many	CSAPSRLGGETQYF
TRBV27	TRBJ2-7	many	CASSPQGQGGYEQYF
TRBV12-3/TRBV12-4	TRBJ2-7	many	CASSGTGGFSEQYF
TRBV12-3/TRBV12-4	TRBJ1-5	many	CASSQGDRATSNQPQHF
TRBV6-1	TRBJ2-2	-	CASSDAAVSNTGELFF
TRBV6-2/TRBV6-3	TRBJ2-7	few	CASSYTDRGEQYF
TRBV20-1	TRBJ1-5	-	CSAPGTGESQPQHF
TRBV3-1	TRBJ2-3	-	CASSQGGYPTDTQYF
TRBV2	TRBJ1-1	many	CASSTSFTGDTEAFF
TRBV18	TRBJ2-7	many	CASSSSLTGLSEQYF
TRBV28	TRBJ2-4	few	CASSLWREAKNIQYF